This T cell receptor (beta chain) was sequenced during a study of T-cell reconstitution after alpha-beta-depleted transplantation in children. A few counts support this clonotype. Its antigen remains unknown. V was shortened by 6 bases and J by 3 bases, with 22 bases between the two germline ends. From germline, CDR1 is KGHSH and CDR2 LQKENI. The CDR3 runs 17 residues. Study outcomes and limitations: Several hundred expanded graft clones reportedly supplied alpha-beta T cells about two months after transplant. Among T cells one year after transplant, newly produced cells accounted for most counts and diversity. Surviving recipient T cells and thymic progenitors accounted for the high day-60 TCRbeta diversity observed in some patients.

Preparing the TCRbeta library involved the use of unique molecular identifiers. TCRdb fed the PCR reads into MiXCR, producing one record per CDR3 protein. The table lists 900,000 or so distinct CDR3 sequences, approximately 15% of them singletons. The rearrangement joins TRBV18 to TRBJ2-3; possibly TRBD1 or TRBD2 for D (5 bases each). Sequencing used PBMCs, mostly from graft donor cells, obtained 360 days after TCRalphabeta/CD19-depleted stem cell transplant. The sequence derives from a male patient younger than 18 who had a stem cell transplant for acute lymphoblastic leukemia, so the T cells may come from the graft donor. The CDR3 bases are TGTGCCAGCTCGCAAATCGGGACGGTGCCCGGGACAGATACGCAGTATTTT. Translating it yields CASSQIGTVPGTDTQYF.